The 30 T cell receptor beta chains below come from one sample, sequenced in a study of cytomegalovirus exposure and HLA in healthy donors. The assay was immunoSEQ multiplex PCR, and TCRdb's table has in-frame clones only and misses some. Of around 150,000 clones listed, roughly 79% were seen once; the top ten hold about 32%. The specimen was PBMCs. All receptors derive from a man in his thirties or forties in good health and CMV-seropositive.

The gene calls are TRBV6-5 and TRBJ1-6; no firm D call. The CDR3 totals 13 residues. Trimming took off 11 bases at V and 7 bases at J, with 15 bases between the two ends. CDR1 and CDR2 (germline): MNHEY, SVGAGI. CDR3 bases: TGTGCCGGAGCGTCCTCGAGGAATTCACCCCTCCACTTT. Translating gives CAGASSRNSPLHF.

V gene TRBV7-8 combines with J gene TRBJ2-3; D might be TRBD2 (5 bases). This CDR3 has 15 residues. Trimming took 5 bases from V and 1 from J, leaving 13 bases between them. The germline V gene has CDR1 SGHVS and CDR2 FQNEAQ. CDR3: CASSPRTQRTDTQYF. CDR3 nucleotides: TGTGCCAGCAGCCCCAGGACTCAGCGCACAGATACGCAGTATTTT.

This clone turned up a few times. This chain connects TRBV18 to TRBJ1-2; D remains ambiguous. Between the trimmed V and J ends, which lost 1 base and 2 bases, there was a span of 11 bases. Per the germline V gene, CDR1 is KGHSH and CDR2 is LQKENI. The CDR3 is made up of 15 amino acids. This CDR3 is CASSPHTDLNYGYTF. CDR3 bases: TGTGCCAGCTCACCACACACAGATCTAAACTATGGCTACACCTTC.

The V and J genes are TRBV5-1 and TRBJ1-2; 8 bases map to TRBD1. In germline, CDR1 is SGHRS, CDR2 YFSETQ. This CDR3 region has 15 residues. The V and J ends lost 0 bases and 4 bases, in that order; junction bases with no gene match: 5. In DNA, the CDR3 is TGCGCCAGCAGCTTGGATCCAGGGGGCCTCTATGGCTACACCTTC. Its protein product is CASSLDPGGLYGYTF.

The rearrangement joins TRBV29-1 to TRBJ1-2; D might be TRBD1 (5 bases). This CDR3 comprises 13 residues. The V gene's germline CDR1 is SQVTM and CDR2 ANQGSEA. The V gene lost 6 bases and the J gene lost 5 bases, with 16 bases spanning the gap. The CDR3 DNA sequence: TGCAGCGTGGACCTCGGGCAGGGATATGGCTACACCTTC. Protein product: CSVDLGQGYGYTF.

The chain joins TRBV21-1 to TRBJ2-7; the D segment call TRBD1 is taken from the table without a DNA check. TRBV21-1 is an annotated pseudogene. The CDR3 contains 15 residues. The DNA for the CDR3 is TGTGCCAGCAGCAATCTGACAGGGCTGACCTACGAGCAGTACTTC. This gives the protein CASSNLTGLTYEQYF.

The chain couples TRBV7-2 to TRBJ2-7, with a possible D match to TRBD2 (6 bases). With 5 bases removed from V and 1 base from J, the gap between germline ends came to 15 bases. The CDR3 covers 15 residues. Germline V gene lookup returns CDR1 SGHTA and CDR2 FQGNSA. The CDR3 region has the DNA TGTGCCAGCAGCCGGATAGCGGACCCATCCTACGAGCAGTACTTC. It specifies CASSRIADPSYEQYF.

The genes are TRBV6-5 and TRBJ2-3; D possibly corresponds to TRBD2 (5 bases). V was cut by 2 bases and J by 11 bases, with 11 bases left in between. CDR1 MNHEY and CDR2 SVGAGI come from the germline V gene. The CDR3 sequence is 12 residues long. The CDR3 protein is CASSYRGVKQYF. CDR3 DNA sequence: TGTGCCAGCAGTTACCGGGGTGTTAAGCAGTATTTT.

V is TRBV12-5 and J is TRBJ1-4, with a tentative D call TRBD1 (5 bases). The CDR3 consists of 14 residues. The ends were cut back, 4 bases at V and 8 bases at J, with 14 bases in the middle. Germline CDR1 is LGHNT and CDR2 is FRNRAP. CDR3 sequence (DNA): TGTGCTAGTGGTTCAGGGAGGGAGGGGGAAAAACTGTTTTTT. It translates to CASGSGREGEKLFF.

The chain joins TRBV23-1 to TRBJ1-5; D unresolved. TRBV23-1 is sorted into the ORF group, with uncertain function. The CDR3 contains 9 residues. V lost 8 bases and J 9 bases, leaving 5 bases between the germline ends. CDR3 sequence: CASSGPQHF. The DNA for the CDR3 is TGCGCCAGCTCGGGGCCCCAGCATTTT.

The chain employs TRBV9 and TRBJ2-1, with D tentatively TRBD2 (6 bases). Germline CDR1 is SGDLS and CDR2 is YYNGEE. This CDR3 has 12 amino acids. V was pared by 4 bases and J by 9 bases, with 11 bases between. For the CDR3, the DNA is TGTGCCAGCAGCCATCAGGAGGGTGAGCAGTTCTTC. Translation gives CASSHQEGEQFF.

This chain joins TRBV4-1 and TRBJ2-1; 7 bases line up with TRBD2. This CDR3 is 16 amino acids long. Germline V gene data show CDR1 as MGHRA and CDR2 as YSYEKL. After removal of 4 bases from V and 3 bases from J, the junction contained 9 bases not matched to a gene. The CDR3 DNA sequence: TGCGCCAGCAGCCCTCTGGCGGGGGAGGACTACAATGAGCAGTTCTTC. As protein: CASSPLAGEDYNEQFF.

This chain links TRBV5-1 with TRBJ2-1; D perhaps matches TRBD2 (7 bases). V was shortened by 0 bases and J by 5 bases, with 12 bases between the two germline ends. The germline V gene encodes CDR1 SGHRS and CDR2 YFSETQ. CDR3 length: 15 residues. The CDR3 sequence is CASSLAGGLNNEQFF. CDR3 sequence (DNA): TGCGCCAGCAGCTTGGCCGGGGGGCTTAACAATGAGCAGTTCTTC.

Of note for this clone: This CDR3 is also generated by other DNA sequences in the sample. The V and J genes are TRBV5-1 and TRBJ1-4; weak D call: TRBD1 (5 bases). With 2 bases removed from V and 3 bases from J, the gap between germline ends came to 8 bases. CDR3 length: 14 amino acids. Germline assignment: CDR1 SGHRS and CDR2 YFSETQ. The CDR3 region is CASSLDSPNEKLFF. Here the CDR3 DNA reads TGCGCCAGCAGCTTAGACAGCCCTAATGAAAAACTGTTTTTT. Complete variable domain (other parts from reference TRBV5-1 and TRBJ1-4): KAGVTQTPRYLIKTRGQQVTLSCSPISGHRSVSWYQQTPGQGLQFLFEYFSETQRNKGNFPGRFSGRQFSNSRSEMNVSTLELGDSALYLCASSLDSPNEKLFFGSGTQLSVL.

The chain joins TRBV5-4 to TRBJ2-3, with TRBD2 identical over 8 bases. V shed 1 base and J 1 base; nucleotides not matched to a gene: 5. The germline V gene encodes CDR1 SGHNT and CDR2 YYREEE (reference sequence). This CDR3 contains 16 residues. CDR3: CASSLQAGGRTDTQYF. In DNA form, the CDR3 reads TGTGCCAGCAGCTTGCAGGCGGGAGGCCGCACAGATACGCAGTATTTT.

The genes are TRBV7-9 and TRBJ1-1; D possibly corresponds to TRBD1 (6 bases). Trimming took off 2 bases at V and 4 bases at J, with 8 bases between the two ends. The germline V gene has CDR1 SEHNR and CDR2 FQNEAQ (reference sequence). The CDR3 is made up of 13 amino acids. This CDR3 reads CASSLNRVTEAFF. CDR3 sequence (DNA): TGTGCCAGCAGCTTAAACAGGGTCACTGAAGCTTTCTTT. The full variable domain, its missing parts supplied by reference TRBV7-9 and TRBJ1-1, is DTGVSQNPRHKITKRGQNVTFRCDPISEHNRLYWYRQTLGQGPEFLTYFQNEAQLEKSRLLSDRFSAERPKGSFSTLEIQRTEQGDSAMYLCASSLNRVTEAFFGQGTRLTVV.

V usage is TRBV6-5 and J usage is TRBJ1-2, with D perhaps matching TRBD1 (6 bases). V was shortened by 5 bases and J by 1 base, with 8 bases between the two germline ends. This CDR3 is 13 amino acids long. Germline CDR1 is MNHEY and CDR2 is SVGAGI. DNA of the CDR3: TGTGCCAGCAGTAAGGGGGTTAACTATGGCTACACCTTC. Translating gives CASSKGVNYGYTF.

The chain carries TRBV5-1 and TRBJ2-7, with 8 bases lining up with TRBD1. Germline lookup yields CDR1 SGHRS and CDR2 YFSETQ. Trimming removed 1 base from V and 6 bases from J; junction bases left unmatched: 9. The CDR3 has 15 amino acids. As DNA, the CDR3 is TGCGCCAGCAGCTTGATCGTTGGACAGGGAGGCGAGCAGTACTTC. Translation gives CASSLIVGQGGEQYF.

V and J are TRBV27 and TRBJ2-7; perhaps TRBD2 as D (5 bases). Germline CDR1 reads MNHEY; CDR2 reads SMNVEV (reference sequence). The V and J ends lost 6 bases and 3 bases respectively, with 12 bases between them. CDR3 length equals 13 residues. The CDR3 region has the DNA TGTGCCAGCAGCTTGGGAGTCCGCTACGAGCAGTACTTC. Its protein product is CASSLGVRYEQYF.

This clone turned up a few times. CDR3 region: CASSLAPQGVGYEQYF. CDR3 in DNA: TGTGCCAGCAGCTTGGCTCCCCAGGGGGTGGGCTACGAGCAGTACTTC. The chain employs TRBV5-4 and TRBJ2-7, with TRBD1 identical over 7 bases. Germline lookup yields CDR1 SGHNT and CDR2 YYREEE (reference sequence). This CDR3 is built from 16 residues. With 0 bases clipped from V and 3 bases from J, the junction kept 9 bases outside the gene matches.

The V and J genes are TRBV5-6 and TRBJ2-2, with 8 bases fitting TRBD1. CDR3 length equals 17 residues. The V segment lost 1 base and the J segment 6 bases; nucleotides outside the gene matches: 11. Germline V lookup: CDR1 SGHDT, CDR2 YYEEEE. CDR3 nucleotide sequence: TGTGCCAGCAGCTTGCGTCGGACAGGGTCGTTGTCCGGGGAGCTGTTTTTT. Translating it yields CASSLRRTGSLSGELFF.

The V gene is TRBV4-3, the J gene TRBJ1-1; unclear D gene. This CDR3 comprises 15 residues. Between the trimmed V and J ends, which lost 0 bases and 5 bases, there was a span of 13 bases. Per the germline V gene, CDR1 is LGHNA and CDR2 is YSLEER. Here the CDR3 reads CASSQDPGMGTEAFF. The CDR3 DNA is TGCGCCAGCAGCCAAGATCCGGGGATGGGGACTGAAGCTTTCTTT.

This clone was found many times. The chain employs TRBV6-4 and TRBJ2-3; 7 bases line up with TRBD2. V lost 3 bases and J lost 3; bases outside the gene matches: 0. The CDR3 runs to 13 residues. Germline-derived CDR1 and CDR2 are MRHNA and SNTAGT. Written as DNA, the CDR3 is TGTGCCAGCAGTGAGCGGGAGACAGATACGCAGTATTTT. Its translation: CASSERETDTQYF.

On this clone: This may come from a read error, since a much larger clone is one base off. The V gene is TRBV5-6, the J gene TRBJ1-1, with D perhaps TRBD1 (5 bases). The V gene's germline CDR1 is SGHDT and CDR2 YYEEEE. V was cut by 4 bases and J by 1 base, with 5 bases left in between. CDR3 length equals 12 residues. CDR3 sequence (DNA): TGTGCCAGCAGCAGGGGGAACACTGAAGCTTTCTTT. Its protein product is CASSRGNTEAFF.

J is TRBJ1-3 and V is TRBV11-3; 8 bases align to TRBD1. V lost 5 bases, J lost 3 bases, and 3 bases stayed unmatched. Germline assignment: CDR1 SGHNT and CDR2 YENEEA. The CDR3 contains 14 residues. The CDR3 sequence: CASSLGQGGNTIYF. CDR3 in DNA: TGTGCCAGCAGCCTCGGACAGGGTGGAAACACCATATATTTT.

V is TRBV7-2 and J is TRBJ1-1; D uncertain. The CDR3 totals 13 residues. V dropped 5 bases and J dropped 1 base, with 8 bases sitting between them. Germline lookup yields CDR1 SGHTA and CDR2 FQGNSA. CDR3: CASSRFGNTEAFF. The DNA of the CDR3 is TGTGCCAGCAGCCGGTTTGGGAACACTGAAGCTTTCTTT.

The V and J genes are TRBV5-4 and TRBJ1-3; D possibly corresponds to TRBD1 (6 bases). Germline lookup yields CDR1 SGHNT and CDR2 YYREEE (reference sequence). V was clipped by 4 bases and J by 1 base, with 9 bases between them. This CDR3 region has 14 residues. CDR3 in DNA: TGTGCCAGCAGCCCTACAGGGTCTGGAAACACCATATATTTT. Its protein product is CASSPTGSGNTIYF.

The chain carries TRBV7-6 and TRBJ2-7; 10 bases are a match to TRBD1. The CDR3 loop spans 14 amino acids. Germline trimming cut 5 bases from V and 5 bases from J; bases unmatched to any gene: 6. The germline V gene encodes CDR1 SGHVS and CDR2 FNYEAQ. The CDR3 nucleotides read TGTGCCAGCAGCGAGACAGGGGGCGGCCACGAGCAGTACTTC. This translates into CASSETGGGHEQYF.

The J gene is TRBJ1-2, the V gene TRBV11-1, with a tentative D call TRBD1 (6 bases). The CDR3 length is 13 residues. Trimming took off 1 base at V and 3 bases at J, with 6 bases between the two ends. CDR1 is SGHAT and CDR2 is FQDESV in the germline V gene (reference sequence). The CDR3 loop is CASSLDRDYGYTF. The DNA for the CDR3 is TGTGCCAGCAGCTTAGACAGGGACTATGGCTACACCTTC.

The chain couples TRBV7-3 to TRBJ2-3, with 13 positions matching TRBD2. Trimming cost V 5 bases and J 3 bases; bases outside gene matches: 5. This CDR3 region has 16 residues. Germline lookup yields CDR1 SGHTA and CDR2 FQGTGA. CDR3 residues: CASSALAGGETDTQYF. DNA of the CDR3: TGTGCCAGCAGCGCACTAGCGGGGGGGGAGACAGATACGCAGTATTTT.